The 32 T cell receptor beta chains reported below all come from one sample, sequenced in a study of CD8 T cells in ankylosing spondylitis. TCRdb used MiXCR to reprocess the 5' RACE reads, holding one entry per CDR3 protein. The table includes 250,000 to 300,000 distinct CDR3 sequences, around 20% detected once. What was sequenced was blood, either unsorted or a sorted T cell fraction (not recorded which). These receptors all stem from a male donor with ankylosing spondylitis or in good health (not recorded which).

The chain uses TRBV20-1 and TRBJ1-1, with D perhaps matching TRBD1 (6 bases). This CDR3 comprises 15 residues. Trimming took off 6 bases at V and 0 bases at J, with 17 bases between the two ends. The germline gives CDR1 DFQATT, CDR2 SNEGSKA (reference sequence). The CDR3 DNA reads as TGCAGTGCCACAAGGGGGGTGGGGGTGAACACTGAAGCTTTCTTT. Translated, it gives CSATRGVGVNTEAFF.

This clonotype was seen more than once but under ten times. This rearrangement joins TRBV20-1 to TRBJ2-2; 8 bases fit TRBD2. Germline assignment: CDR1 DFQATT and CDR2 SNEGSKA (reference sequence). V was clipped by 6 bases and J by 6 bases; unmatched bases: 6. The CDR3 contains 13 residues. Here the CDR3 DNA reads TGCAGTGCACCCGGGGGGGCCGCCGGGGAGCTGTTTTTT. Encoded protein: CSAPGGAAGELFF.

This clonotype was detected a few times. The J gene is TRBJ1-5, the V gene TRBV5-4; the D is unclear. This CDR3 region has 12 residues. Looked up from germline, CDR1 is SGHNT and CDR2 is YYREEE (reference sequence). Trimming removed 4 bases at V and 3 bases at J, with 5 bases between. CDR3 sequence: CASSTDNQPQHF. The DNA for the CDR3 is TGTGCCAGCAGCACGGACAATCAGCCCCAGCATTTT.

This clonotype was seen a few times. The chain is built from TRBV5-1 and TRBJ2-1, with TRBD2 identical over 11 bases. Germline values: CDR1 SGHRS, CDR2 YFSETQ. There are 15 residues in the CDR3. V was pared by 3 bases and J by 4 bases, with 3 bases of the junction left unmatched. The CDR3 here is CASSSVAGGYNEQFF. The CDR3 DNA reads as TGCGCCAGCAGCTCCGTAGCGGGAGGGTACAATGAGCAGTTCTTC.

The V call is TRBV18, the J call TRBJ1-6, with unresolved D. CDR3 size: 14 residues. The germline V and J ends were trimmed by 2 bases and 7 bases, with 9 bases remaining between them. Per the germline V gene, CDR1 is KGHSH and CDR2 is LQKENI. CDR3 nucleotides: TGTGCCAGCTCACCAAGGGTGGTCAATTCACCCCTCCACTTT. Residues: CASSPRVVNSPLHF.

The gene calls are TRBV18 and TRBJ1-5, with D tentatively TRBD1 (6 bases). V was pared by 3 bases and J by 4 bases, with 10 bases between. From germline, CDR1 is KGHSH and CDR2 LQKENI. The CDR3 consists of 14 residues. The DNA for the CDR3 is TGTGCCAGCTCACCCTCAGGGGAAAATCAGCCCCAGCATTTT. Residues: CASSPSGENQPQHF.

In this sample, this clonotype turned up a few times. The chain recombines TRBV20-1 with TRBJ2-2; 7 bases are a match to TRBD2. Unmatched junction bases numbered 13, after V lost 6 bases and J lost 3 bases. This CDR3 comprises 16 residues. In germline, CDR1 is DFQATT, CDR2 SNEGSKA (reference sequence). This chain's CDR3 is CSARAGGRAYTGELFF. The CDR3 coding sequence is TGCAGTGCCAGGGCCGGAGGGAGGGCTTACACCGGGGAGCTGTTTTTT.

This chain uses TRBV15 with TRBJ1-3; TRBD1 agrees at 8 bases. Trimming at V came to 7 bases and at J to 0 bases, leaving 5 bases not matched to a gene. The CDR3 extends over 15 amino acids. The germline gives CDR1 LNHNV, CDR2 YYDKDF (reference sequence). DNA for the CDR3: TGTGCCACCACAGGGGGCGTAGACTCTGGAAACACCATATATTTT. Its translation: CATTGGVDSGNTIYF.

Of note for this clonotype: This clone may be a read error of a much larger clone one base away. The V gene is TRBV12-3 or TRBV12-4, the J gene TRBJ2-3; a possible D gene is TRBD2 (6 bases). The V gene lost 5 bases and the J gene lost 6 bases, with 9 bases spanning the gap. This CDR3 comprises 12 residues. The CDR3 reads CASSRLVDTQYF. CDR3 DNA sequence: TGTGCCAGCAGTCGACTAGTGGATACGCAGTATTTT.

This clonotype was recorded at least ten times. The chain uses TRBV6-1 and TRBJ2-2; no clear D. The V gene's germline CDR1 is MNHNS and CDR2 SASEGT. The CDR3 consists of 15 residues. Trimming pared 5 bases from V and 0 bases from J, leaving 10 bases between. The CDR3 loop reads CASSLIPTNTGELFF. CDR3 coding DNA: TGTGCCAGCAGTCTGATCCCAACGAACACCGGGGAGCTGTTTTTT.

The chain is built from TRBV7-9 and TRBJ1-1; no firm D call. The germline V gene encodes CDR1 SEHNR and CDR2 FQNEAQ (reference sequence). The CDR3 covers 14 residues. The V and J ends lost 4 bases and 1 base respectively, with 10 bases between them. DNA of the CDR3: TGTGCCAGCAGCTCCCTAACCGGGAACACTGAAGCTTTCTTT. Its protein product is CASSSLTGNTEAFF.

This chain joins TRBV5-1 and TRBJ2-3; TRBD2 matches at 7 bases. This CDR3 has 16 amino acids. CDR1 is SGHRS, CDR2 YFSETQ, per germline. V trimming: 4 bases; J trimming: 3 bases; junction bases outside the gene matches: 11. DNA of the CDR3: TGCGCCAGCAGCCTATCGGGGGAGGGCCGGACAGATACGCAGTATTTT. It specifies CASSLSGEGRTDTQYF.

The rearrangement uses TRBV24-1 and TRBJ2-7, with D perhaps matching TRBD1 (6 bases). Germline V CDR1 and CDR2: KGHDR, SFDVKD. With 7 bases removed from V and 0 bases from J, the gap between germline ends came to 9 bases. CDR3 length: 13 residues. The CDR3 here is CATRDRPSYEQYV. Written as DNA, the CDR3 is TGTGCCACCAGAGACAGGCCCTCCTACGAGCAGTACGTC.

This clonotype turned up a few times. This chain links TRBV5-6 with TRBJ1-4, with 7 bases aligning to TRBD1. The CDR3 extends over 15 amino acids. Germline V gene sequence: CDR1 SGHDT, CDR2 YYEEEE. J was trimmed by 5 bases and V by 1 base; bases with no gene match: 5. The CDR3: CASSLKRGQNEKLFF. The CDR3 DNA reads TGTGCCAGCAGCTTGAAGAGGGGACAGAATGAAAAACTGTTTTTT.

This clonotype was counted many times. The chain carries TRBV15 and TRBJ2-1; no clear D. Per the germline V gene, CDR1 is LNHNV and CDR2 is YYDKDF (reference sequence). The V end lost 0 bases, the J end lost 10 bases, and 10 bases lay between the germline ends. The CDR3 consists of 13 residues. CDR3 region: CATSRDSMGEQFF. CDR3 nucleotides: TGTGCCACCAGCAGAGATTCTATGGGGGAGCAGTTCTTC.

The rearrangement uses TRBV12-3 or TRBV12-4 and TRBJ2-2; D not certain. The CDR3 runs 10 residues. V gave up 5 bases and J gave up 8 bases, with 3 bases separating them. CDR3 loop: CASSQGELFF. CDR3 in DNA: TGTGCCAGCAGTCAAGGGGAGCTGTTTTTT.

The chain carries TRBV18 and TRBJ1-3; 8 bases are a match to TRBD1. The germline V gene has CDR1 KGHSH and CDR2 LQKENI. The CDR3 contains 16 residues. With V trimmed by 5 bases and J by 4 bases, 10 bases remained unmatched. CDR3 DNA sequence: TGTGCCAGCTCAACCGCTCAGGGGGCTAAAGGAAACACCATATATTTT. Translated, it gives CASSTAQGAKGNTIYF.

The chain is built from TRBV5-1 and TRBJ2-5; TRBD1 matches 7 bases. J was trimmed by 5 bases and V by 0 bases; bases with no gene match: 4. The CDR3 is made up of 14 amino acids. CDR1 is SGHRS, CDR2 YFSETQ, per germline. The CDR3 nucleotides are TGCGCCAGCAGCTTGGCCAAGGGGGCGGAGACCCAGTACTTC. Translated: CASSLAKGAETQYF.

The V and J genes are TRBV5-1 and TRBJ1-2; 7 bases are a match to TRBD1. CDR3 length: 13 amino acids. The germline gives CDR1 SGHRS, CDR2 YFSETQ. J was trimmed by 8 bases and V by 4 bases; bases with no gene match: 8. The chain's CDR3 is CASSPDNRGGYTF. The CDR3 coding sequence is TGCGCCAGCAGCCCCGATAACAGGGGAGGCTACACCTTC.

The chain couples TRBV12-3 or TRBV12-4 to TRBJ1-2, with D maybe TRBD1 (5 bases). V gave up 7 bases and J gave up 1 base, with 10 bases separating them. The CDR3 has 13 amino acids. CDR3 residues: CASTQQVNYGYTF. For the CDR3, the DNA is TGTGCCAGCACCCAACAGGTTAACTATGGCTACACCTTC.

In its sample, this clonotype was seen once. The chain recombines TRBV19 with TRBJ2-3; a weak D match, TRBD1 (6 bases). Germline assignment: CDR1 LNHDA and CDR2 SQIVND (reference sequence). This CDR3 spans 15 amino acids. Trimming took off 3 bases at V and 1 base at J, with 11 bases between the two ends. The chain's CDR3 is CASSMLGARTDTQYF. The CDR3 region has the DNA TGTGCCAGTAGTATGCTGGGGGCCCGCACAGATACGCAGTATTTT. The full variable domain, its missing parts supplied by reference TRBV19 and TRBJ2-3, is DGGITQSPKYLFRKEGQNVTLSCEQNLNHDAMYWYRQDPGQGLRLIYYSQIVNDFQKGDIAEGYSVSREKKESFPLTVTSAQKNPTAFYLCASSMLGARTDTQYFGPGTRLTVL.

The chain joins TRBV5-6 to TRBJ1-2; D not resolved. The CDR3 spans 15 residues. V dropped 4 bases and J dropped 4 bases, with 17 bases sitting between them. CDR1 is SGHDT and CDR2 is YYEEEE in the germline V gene. The CDR3 here is CASSRTLLGVYGYTF. In DNA, the CDR3 is TGTGCCAGCAGCCGGACCCTATTAGGCGTCTATGGCTACACCTTC.

V and J are TRBV10-3 and TRBJ2-3; no definite D call. Trimming shortened V by 2 bases and J by 6 bases, and 12 bases separated the two germline ends. The CDR3 runs 14 residues. Germline V gene lookup returns CDR1 ENHRY and CDR2 SYGVKD. The CDR3 sequence is CAISEVVSQDTQYF. The CDR3 DNA reads TGTGCCATCAGTGAGGTGGTTAGCCAGGATACGCAGTATTTT.

This rearrangement joins TRBV5-1 to TRBJ2-3, with a weak D call TRBD2 (5 bases). Germline lookup yields CDR1 SGHRS and CDR2 YFSETQ. V lost 0 bases, J lost 2 bases, and 13 bases lay in between. The CDR3 has 16 residues. This CDR3 is CASSLEASRYTDTQYF. The CDR3 nucleotides are TGCGCCAGCAGCTTGGAAGCTAGCAGATACACAGATACGCAGTATTTT.

This clonotype was seen repeatedly, ten times or more. V is TRBV5-6 and J is TRBJ2-5, with D perhaps matching TRBD2 (6 bases). Trimming removed 4 bases from V and 2 bases from J, with 9 bases in between. CDR1 SGHDT and CDR2 YYEEEE come from the germline V gene. This CDR3 is built from 13 residues. CDR3 nucleotides: TGTGCCAGCAGCCGGGACTTACAAGAGACCCAGTACTTC. Translating gives CASSRDLQETQYF.

There are a few counts of this clonotype. This sequence joins TRBV4-2 and TRBJ2-3, with D uncertain. Per the germline V gene, CDR1 is LGHNA and CDR2 is YNFKEQ. This CDR3 spans 15 amino acids. V was trimmed by 5 bases and J by 0 bases, leaving 12 bases between them. The CDR3 bases are TGTGCCAGCAGCTCCCTCGGGTCTAGCACAGATACGCAGTATTTT. Protein: CASSSLGSSTDTQYF.

The V and J genes are TRBV12-3 or TRBV12-4 and TRBJ1-2; D not resolved. CDR3 length: 15 amino acids. Deletions cut 1 base from V and 4 bases from J, with 13 bases between. The CDR3 nucleotides read TGTGCCAGCAGTTTAGAATTAAGGAAGGGCTATGGCTACACCTTC. Residues: CASSLELRKGYGYTF.

This clonotype was observed a few times. The chain carries TRBV20-1 and TRBJ2-3; D possibly corresponds to TRBD2 (7 bases). The germline CDR1 and CDR2 sequences are DFQATT and SNEGSKA (reference sequence). CDR3 size: 14 residues. Trimming took off 3 bases at V and 2 bases at J, with 12 bases between the two ends. In DNA, the CDR3 is TGCAGTGCTAGGGGAGGGGGGACCACAGATACGCAGTATTTT. Protein sequence: CSARGGGTTDTQYF.

The chain recombines TRBV28 with TRBJ2-7; no firm D call. V lost 5 bases and J lost 3, with 5 bases in between. Looked up from germline, CDR1 is MDHEN and CDR2 is SYDVKM. The CDR3 runs 11 residues. CDR3 loop: CASSDNYEQYV. DNA for the CDR3: TGTGCCAGCAGTGACAACTACGAGCAGTACGTC.

The rearrangement joins TRBV29-1 to TRBJ1-5; 10 bases are a match to TRBD1. CDR3 length: 14 amino acids. The germline V gene encodes CDR1 SQVTM and CDR2 ANQGSEA. V dropped 4 bases and J dropped 2; count of bases not matched to a gene: 2. The DNA for the CDR3 is TGCAGCGTTGTAGGGACAGGGGGCAATCAGCCCCAGCATTTT. Protein product: CSVVGTGGNQPQHF.

Only a few counts were recorded for this clonotype. V usage is TRBV2 and J usage is TRBJ2-2, with TRBD1 matching over 7 bases. V was pared by 4 bases and J by 4 bases, with 6 bases of the junction left unmatched. This CDR3 spans 15 amino acids. Germline V gene data show CDR1 as SNHLY and CDR2 as FYNNEI. CDR3 protein: CASSGDSLFTGELFF. The CDR3 DNA sequence: TGTGCCAGCAGTGGGGACAGTTTATTCACCGGGGAGCTGTTTTTT.

This clonotype was observed a handful of times. The chain has TRBV4-1 and TRBJ1-1; TRBD1 might be the D (6 bases). The CDR3 contains 16 residues. Germline V lookup: CDR1 MGHRA, CDR2 YSYEKL. V was trimmed by 5 bases and J by 5 bases, leaving 21 bases between them. In DNA, the CDR3 is TGCGCCAGCAGCAAAGGACCTCGACAGGCGGGGACTGAAGCTTTCTTT. Its translation is CASSKGPRQAGTEAFF.